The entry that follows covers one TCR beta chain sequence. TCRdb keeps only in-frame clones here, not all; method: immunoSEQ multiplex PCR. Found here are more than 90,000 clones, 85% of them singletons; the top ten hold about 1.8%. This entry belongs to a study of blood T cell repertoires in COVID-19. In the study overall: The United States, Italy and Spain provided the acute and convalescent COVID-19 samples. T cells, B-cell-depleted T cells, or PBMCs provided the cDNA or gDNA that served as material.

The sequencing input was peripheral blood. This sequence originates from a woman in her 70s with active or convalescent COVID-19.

Here the CDR3 DNA reads TGTGCCAGCAGTGAATCGCCTGCCCGAGGTGGTCCGCAGTATTTT. Amino acid sequence: CASSESPARGGPQYF. This sequence joins TRBV6-1 and TRBJ2-3; D unclear. Germline values: CDR1 MNHNS, CDR2 SASEGT. Trimming removed 2 bases from V and 10 bases from J, with 19 bases in between. The CDR3 is made up of 15 amino acids.